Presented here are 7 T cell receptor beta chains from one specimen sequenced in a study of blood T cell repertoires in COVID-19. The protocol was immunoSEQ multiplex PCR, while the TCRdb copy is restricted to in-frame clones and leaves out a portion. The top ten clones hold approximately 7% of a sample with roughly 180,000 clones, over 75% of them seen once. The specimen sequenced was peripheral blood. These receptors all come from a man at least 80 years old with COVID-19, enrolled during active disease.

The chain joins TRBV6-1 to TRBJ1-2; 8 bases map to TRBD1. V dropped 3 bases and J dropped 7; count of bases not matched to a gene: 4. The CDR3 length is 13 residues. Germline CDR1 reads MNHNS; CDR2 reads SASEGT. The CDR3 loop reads CASSDGQGGGYTF. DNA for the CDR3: TGTGCCAGCAGTGACGGACAGGGAGGTGGCTACACCTTC.

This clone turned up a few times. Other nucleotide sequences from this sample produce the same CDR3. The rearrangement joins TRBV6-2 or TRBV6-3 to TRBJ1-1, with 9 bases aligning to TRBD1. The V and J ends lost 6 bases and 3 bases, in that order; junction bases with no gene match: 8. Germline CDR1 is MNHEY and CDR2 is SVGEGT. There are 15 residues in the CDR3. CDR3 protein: CASSDPGQGHTEAFF. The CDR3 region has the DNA TGTGCCAGCAGCGACCCGGGACAGGGACACACTGAAGCTTTCTTT.

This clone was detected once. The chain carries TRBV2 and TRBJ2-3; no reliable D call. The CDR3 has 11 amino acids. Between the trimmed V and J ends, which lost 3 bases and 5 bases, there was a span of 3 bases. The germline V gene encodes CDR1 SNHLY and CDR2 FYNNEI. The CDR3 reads CASSERDTQYF. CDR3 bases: TGTGCCAGCAGTGAGAGAGATACGCAGTATTTT.

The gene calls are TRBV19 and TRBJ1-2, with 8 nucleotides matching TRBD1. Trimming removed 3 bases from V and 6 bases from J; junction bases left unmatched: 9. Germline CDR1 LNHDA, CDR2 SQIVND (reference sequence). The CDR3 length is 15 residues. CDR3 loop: CASSIPAQGADGYTF. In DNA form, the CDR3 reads TGTGCCAGTAGTATCCCGGCGCAGGGGGCGGATGGCTACACCTTC.

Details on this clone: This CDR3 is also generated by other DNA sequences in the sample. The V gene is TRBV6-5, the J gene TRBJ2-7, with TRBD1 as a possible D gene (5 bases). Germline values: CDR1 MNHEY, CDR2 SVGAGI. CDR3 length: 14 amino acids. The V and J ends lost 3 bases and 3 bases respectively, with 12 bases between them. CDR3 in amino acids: CASSYRQGRYEQYF. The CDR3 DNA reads TGTGCCAGCAGTTATCGCCAGGGTCGCTACGAGCAGTACTTC.

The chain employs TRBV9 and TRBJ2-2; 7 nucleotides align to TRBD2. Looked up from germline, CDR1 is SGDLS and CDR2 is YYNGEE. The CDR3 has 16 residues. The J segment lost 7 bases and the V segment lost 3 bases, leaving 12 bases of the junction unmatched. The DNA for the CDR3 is TGTGCCAGCAGCGCAGCTTCAGCCCGGGGGGACGGGGAGCTGTTTTTT. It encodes CASSAASARGDGELFF.

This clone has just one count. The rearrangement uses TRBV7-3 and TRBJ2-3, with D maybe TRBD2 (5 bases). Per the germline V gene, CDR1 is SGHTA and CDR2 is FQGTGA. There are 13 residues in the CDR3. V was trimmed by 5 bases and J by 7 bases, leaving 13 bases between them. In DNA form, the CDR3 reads TGTGCCAGCAGCGATGGAGGCCTGTATACGCAGTATTTT. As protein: CASSDGGLYTQYF. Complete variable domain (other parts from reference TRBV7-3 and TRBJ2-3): GAGVSQTPSNKVTEKGKYVELRCDPISGHTALYWYRQSLGQGPEFLIYFQGTGAADDSGLPNDRFFAVRPEGSVSTLKIQRTERGDSAVYLCASSDGGLYTQYFGPGTRLTVL.